Listed here are 21 T cell receptor beta chains from one sample, sequenced in a study of blood T cells in healthy people across ages (dated by TCRdb to the mid-2010s). The library was produced with 5' RACE. Sequencing was carried out with an Illumina HiSeq 2500. A second roughly 6 to 12 cycle PCR used a sample-barcoded 5' primer and a J-beta primer mix. TCRdb trimmed public reads at Q25 via fastp, called clones via MiXCR and kept in-frame beta chains. Every distinct CDR3 protein forms one entry, paired with its most common genes and DNA. The sample table shows hundreds of thousands of distinct CDR3 sequences, and less than 45% are seen once. The ten largest clones capture around 32% of the sample. The sequencing sample was made of blood. All receptors come from an older man in good health.

This clonotype was seen at least ten times. The chain uses TRBV6-6 and TRBJ2-3; 11 bases are shared with TRBD2. Germline V gene lookup returns CDR1 MNHNY and CDR2 SVGAGI (reference sequence). CDR3 length: 16 residues. The V gene end was trimmed by 5 bases and the J gene end by 3 bases; junction bases not matched to a gene: 7. For the CDR3, the DNA is TGTGCCAGCAGTCTACCCGGGACTAGCGGTACAGATACGCAGTATTTT. As protein: CASSLPGTSGTDTQYF.

On this clonotype: One end of the junction is discordant with germline, which a read error may explain. The rearrangement joins TRBV4-2 to TRBJ1-4, with 7 bases aligning to TRBD1. The CDR3 has 18 residues. Looked up from germline, CDR1 is LGHNA and CDR2 is YNFKEQ. Written as DNA, the CDR3 is TGTGCCAGCAGCCAAGACTTGCCGGGACAGAAGATTAATGAAAGACTGTTTTTT. Translation gives CASSQDLPGQKINERLFF.

Comments on this clonotype: At one of its ends the junction is not consistent with the germline gene, which may arise from a read error. The chain couples TRBV7-2 to TRBJ1-2; 9 nucleotides line up with TRBD1. The germline gives CDR1 SGHTA, CDR2 FQGNSA. The CDR3 is made up of 15 amino acids. CDR3 sequence: CASTLSRDRVNGYTF. CDR3 DNA sequence: TGTGCCAGCACCTTATCCCGGGACAGGGTAAATGGCTACACCTTC.

This clonotype was detected only a few times. The V call is TRBV20-1, the J call TRBJ2-7; 7 positions match TRBD2. The germline CDR1 and CDR2 sequences are DFQATT and SNEGSKA (reference sequence). J gave up 3 bases and V 0 bases, and 5 bases lay outside the gene matches. The CDR3 runs to 14 residues. CDR3 DNA: TGCAGTGCTAGAGATCTCGGGGGGATCTACGAGCAGTACTTC. Amino acids: CSARDLGGIYEQYF.

This clonotype was seen more than once but under ten times. The V and J genes are TRBV29-1 and TRBJ1-2, with 8 bases that match TRBD1. Germline CDR1 SQVTM, CDR2 ANQGSEA. The CDR3 spans 12 residues. Losses at the gene ends were 6 bases for V and 3 bases for J; bases not matched to a gene: 3. The CDR3 sequence: CSVKDRDYGYTF. The CDR3 coding sequence is TGCAGCGTAAAGGACAGGGACTATGGCTACACCTTC. Full variable domain (rest looked up from reference TRBV29-1 and TRBJ1-2): SAVISQKPSRDICQRGTSLTIQCQVDSQVTMMFWYRQQPGQSLTLIATANQGSEATYESGFVIDKFPISRPNLTFSTLTVSNMSPEDSSIYLCSVKDRDYGYTFGSGTRLTVV.

Concerning this clonotype itself: A read error may be the cause here, since a much bigger clone is one base away. V usage is TRBV5-1 and J usage is TRBJ2-1; 13 positions match TRBD2. Germline V gives CDR1 SGHRS, CDR2 YFSETQ. This CDR3 has 15 residues. CDR3 DNA sequence: TGCGCCAGCAGCTTGGTAACTAGCGGGGGGGCCGAGCGGTTCTTC. As protein: CASSLVTSGGAERFF.

The CDR3: CASARGHLGTNQPQHF. The CDR3 nucleotides read TGTGCCAGCGCCCGGGGGCACCTCGGGACCAATCAGCCCCAGCATTTT. The chain combines TRBV6-2 or TRBV6-3 with TRBJ1-5, with a weak D call TRBD1 (6 bases). Trimming shortened V by 8 bases and J by 3 bases, and 20 bases separated the two germline ends. Germline CDR1 reads MNHEY; CDR2 reads SVGEGT. The CDR3 runs 16 residues.

With respect to this clonotype: One end of the junction does not line up with germline, which may come from a read error. As DNA, the CDR3 is TGTGCCAACAGTTTCCGAGGACTAGCGGGGAGTAATGAGCAGTTCTTC. Protein sequence: CANSFRGLAGSNEQFF. V usage is TRBV6-2 or TRBV6-3 and J usage is TRBJ2-1, with TRBD2 matching 12 bases. Germline CDR1 and CDR2: MNHEY and SVGEGT. The CDR3 spans 16 residues.

In its sample, this clonotype was seen many times. This chain joins TRBV29-1 and TRBJ2-5; D possibly corresponds to TRBD2 (6 bases). The CDR3 spans 13 residues. Germline V gene data show CDR1 as SQVTM and CDR2 as ANQGSEA. V was shortened by 2 bases and J by 4 bases, with 11 bases between the two germline ends. The CDR3 sequence is CSVEHGGRETQYF. Here the CDR3 DNA reads TGCAGCGTTGAACACGGGGGTAGAGAGACCCAGTACTTC.

This clonotype showed up just a few times. The V gene is TRBV12-3 or TRBV12-4, the J gene TRBJ1-6, with 7 bases lining up with TRBD1. The ends lost 6 bases at V and 7 bases at J; junction bases unmatched: 9. The CDR3 has 15 residues. The CDR3 reads CASSSRTGRNSPLHF. As DNA, the CDR3 is TGTGCCAGCAGCTCTAGGACAGGAAGAAATTCACCCCTCCACTTT.

This clonotype was counted a few times. The chain uses TRBV6-2 or TRBV6-3 and TRBJ2-1; D not certain. The germline V gene encodes CDR1 MNHEY and CDR2 SVGEGT. Trimming pared 1 base from V and 8 bases from J, leaving 3 bases between. The length of the CDR3 is 11 residues. The CDR3: CASSYFHEQFF. The CDR3 DNA reads as TGTGCCAGCAGTTACTTCCATGAGCAGTTCTTC.

The table lists this clonotype with a few counts. The chain carries TRBV24-1 and TRBJ2-5, with 7 bases matching TRBD1. This CDR3 region has 13 residues. Germline CDR1 is KGHDR and CDR2 is SFDVKD. Trimming at V came to 5 bases and at J to 2 bases, leaving 1 base not matched to a gene. The CDR3 coding sequence is TGTGCCACCAGTGGACAGGGTCAAGAGACCCAGTACTTC. It translates to CATSGQGQETQYF.

This chain uses TRBV20-1 with TRBJ2-5, with 10 bases matching TRBD2. Trimming cost V 2 bases and J 3 bases; bases outside gene matches: 6. Per germline, CDR1 DFQATT and CDR2 SNEGSKA (reference sequence). The CDR3 is 15 residues long. This CDR3 reads CSARRSGGAKETQYF. The CDR3 DNA sequence: TGCAGTGCTAGACGCAGCGGGGGGGCGAAAGAGACCCAGTACTTC.

This clonotype was detected ten times or more. The chain uses TRBV29-1 and TRBJ2-7; D is uncertain. CDR1 and CDR2 (germline): SQVTM, ANQGSEA. V gave up 7 bases and J gave up 3 bases, with 10 bases separating them. The CDR3 covers 11 residues. The chain's CDR3 is CSARLDYEQYF. In DNA form, the CDR3 reads TGCAGCGCGAGACTGGACTACGAGCAGTACTTC.

The chain is built from TRBV4-3 and TRBJ2-3; no clear D gene. The V and J ends lost 0 bases and 0 bases respectively, with 13 bases between them. The CDR3 has 17 residues. The germline gives CDR1 LGHNA, CDR2 YSLEER. CDR3 coding DNA: TGCGCCAGCAGCCAAGATCTCTGGGTTGCGAGCACAGATACGCAGTATTTT. Protein product: CASSQDLWVASTDTQYF.

The rearrangement joins TRBV5-5 to TRBJ1-1; no reliable D call. The CDR3 length is 16 residues. Germline V gene sequence: CDR1 SGHKS, CDR2 YYEKEE (reference sequence). The V end lost 4 bases, the J end lost 4 bases, and 20 bases lay between the germline ends. The CDR3 DNA reads TGTGCCAGCAGCCCGGAGCTGGGAAGCCTGAGCACTGAAGCTTTCTTT. As protein: CASSPELGSLSTEAFF. Variable domain in full (rest from reference TRBV5-5 and TRBJ1-1): DAGVTQSPTHLIKTRGQQVTLRCSPISGHKSVSWYQQVLGQGPQFIFQYYEKEERGRGNFPDRFSARQFPNYSSELNVNALLLGDSALYLCASSPELGSLSTEAFFGQGTRLTVV.

This clonotype came up a few times. The chain is built from TRBV21-1 and TRBJ2-6; the table names TRBD1, a call not compared with the DNA. TRBV21-1 is a documented pseudogene. The length of the CDR3 is 19 residues. CDR3 bases: TGTGCCAGCAGCAGCTCTGAGGACAGGGCAAGGCGCGGGGCCAACGTCCTGACTTTC. As protein: CASSSSEDRARRGANVLTF.

This clonotype was seen more than once but under ten times. The rearrangement uses TRBV29-1 and TRBJ2-7; possible D gene TRBD1, 6 bases. The germline CDR1 and CDR2 sequences are SQVTM and ANQGSEA. The CDR3 runs 12 residues. Between the trimmed V and J ends, which lost 6 bases and 3 bases, there was a span of 12 bases. CDR3 nucleotides: TGCAGCGTAGAGACAGGCGGCTACGAGCAGTACTTC. Translation: CSVETGGYEQYF.

This clonotype was found a few times. The J gene is TRBJ2-3, the V gene TRBV7-2; 10 bases fit TRBD2. Trimming removed 1 base from V and 6 bases from J; junction bases left unmatched: 10. Germline V lookup: CDR1 SGHTA, CDR2 FQGNSA. The CDR3 runs 17 residues. CDR3 loop: CASSLVPRAGGPDTQYF. The CDR3 bases are TGTGCCAGCAGCTTAGTCCCCCGAGCGGGAGGGCCCGATACGCAGTATTTT.

Turning to this clonotype: Possible read error: a much larger clone is one base away. The V and J genes are TRBV29-1 and TRBJ2-1; maybe TRBD1 (5 bases). The CDR3 is 14 residues long. Germline CDR1 and CDR2: SQVTM and ANQGSEA. Here the CDR3 DNA reads TGCGGCGTTGACGGTCAGGGTTTCTTCAATGAGCAGTTCTTC. Amino acids: CGVDGQGFFNEQFF.

This clonotype came up a few times. The genes are TRBV6-2 or TRBV6-3 and TRBJ2-3, with 7 bases matching TRBD2. The CDR3 extends over 13 amino acids. CDR1 is MNHEY, CDR2 SVGEGT, per germline. J gave up 9 bases and V 2 bases, and 5 bases lay outside the gene matches. CDR3 sequence reads: CASSYVGGITQYF. DNA for the CDR3: TGTGCCAGCAGTTACGTGGGGGGGATAACGCAGTATTTT.